This T cell receptor beta chain derives from a study of blood T cell repertoires in COVID-19 (dated by TCRdb to the early 2020s). Regarding the research as a whole: Collaborator samples came from the United States, Italy and Spain and covered acute and convalescent phases of COVID-19. The material from the prospective study consisted of cDNA or gDNA derived from T cells, B-cell-depleted T cells, or PBMCs. Subjects who had been exposed to COVID-19, were actively infected with it, or had recovered from it provided the deeply sampled blood TCRbeta repertoires that made up the dataset. The repertoires were made available in a free public database intended to serve as a resource for research on the immune response to SARS-CoV-2. Samples came from the ongoing ImmuneRACE study (first 160 participants) plus 1,254 subjects from 6 global collaborators. A de-identified subject ID, COVID-19 status, age in years and sex were almost always included in the sample metadata. Where HLA class I and class II types were available, the types were taken from metadata supplied by the sample provider, not from assay-based typing.

The immunoSEQ Assay, a bias-controlled multiplex PCR, was used to amplify TCRbeta CDR3 regions from genomic DNA. From the authors' description of their analysis: Nucleated cell counts per sample were estimated from amplification of reference gene primers within the assay. Sequence reads were collapsed and filtered to measure the absolute abundance of every unique TCRbeta CDR3 rearrangement. For each sample, productive Simpson clonality was calculated as the square root of Simpson's diversity index over productive rearrangements. In TCRdb, the immuneACCESS table is reduced to in-frame sequences with V and J assigned. These tables do not hold every clone; where another copy was compared, an unresolved V gene accounts for under half, and the others remain unexplained. The D gene and trimming were derived from the DNA, and the V and J assignments and clone size from that table. Recorded for this sample are 300,000 to 400,000 clones; more than 75% of them occurred a single time. The ten largest account for about 2.3% of the sample.

On this clone: The clone's antigen remains unknown. Within one base of it there is no much larger clone, and no base qualities were kept.

In Seattle, one collaborating source enrolled patients while the infection was active and tracked those patients longitudinally over the course of disease. Each collaborating institution followed its own protocols to collect whole blood in K2EDTA tubes. For TCRbeta analysis, collaborators shipped samples as frozen whole blood, isolated PBMCs, or DNA extracted from either of those sample types. What the research found in general, with its limitations: Clinical and demographic metadata were provided uncurated, with the amount varying by source and participant.

CDR1 and CDR2 (MDHEN, SYDVKM) derive from the germline V gene. Including the terminal cysteine and phenylalanine, the CDR3 comprises 15 residues. The only DNA kept is the CDR3, 45 bases in frame from the first base. V is trimmed back by 6 bases and J by 4 bases, and the junction contains 6 bases that no gene match accounts for. This clonotype was obtained from a woman aged 55-70 years with COVID-19, enrolled during active disease. Sequencing used peripheral blood. The rearrangement joined TRBV28 to TRBJ1-5; 10 junctional bases match TRBD1. The CDR3 reads as follows: CASSRGQGGNQPQHF. The base sequence is TGTGCCAGCAGCCGTGGACAGGGGGGGAATCAGCCCCAGCATTTT.